This TCR beta chain was identified in a study of T cells expressing NK-cell markers. Across the study: According to the study, TCR beta repertoires originated from sorted CD3+CD56+NKG2C+, CD3+CD56+NKG2C- and CD3+CD56-NKG2C+ T cells.

The CDR3 is 15 amino acids. Germline CDR1 is SNHLY and CDR2 is FYNNEI. For TCR beta, cDNA was produced by 5'RACE template switching with UMIs. For each CDR3 protein, TCRdb gives one entry from its re-call of the 5' RACE reads, without DNA. The sample features roughly 350,000 distinct CDR3 sequences, with roughly 5.4% in its top ten. The chain is built from TRBV2 and TRBJ1-5. The source is a man aged 18-75 years in good health. Sequenced input: blood T cells: a sorted CD56 or NKG2C T cell subset, CD4+ or CD8+ T cells, or bulk PBMC T cells (not recorded which). Here the CDR3 reads CASSDGSGSNQPQHF.